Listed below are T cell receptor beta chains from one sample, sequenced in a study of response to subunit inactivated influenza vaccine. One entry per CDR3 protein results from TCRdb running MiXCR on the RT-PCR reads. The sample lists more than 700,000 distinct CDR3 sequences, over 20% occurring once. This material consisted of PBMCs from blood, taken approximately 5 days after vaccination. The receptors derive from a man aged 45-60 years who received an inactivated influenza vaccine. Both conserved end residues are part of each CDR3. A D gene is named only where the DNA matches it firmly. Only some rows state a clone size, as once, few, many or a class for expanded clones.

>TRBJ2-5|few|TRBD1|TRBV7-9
CASSLGEYRGLETQYF
TGTGCCAGCAGCTTAGGGGAGTACAGGGGGCTGGAGACCCAGTACTTC
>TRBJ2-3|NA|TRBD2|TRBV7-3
CASSQIEGGPGDTQYF
TGTGCCAGCAGCCAAATCGAGGGAGGGCCGGGGGATACGCAGTATTTT
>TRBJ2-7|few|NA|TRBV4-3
CASSQGPFGGAPYEQYF
TGCGCCAGCAGCCAAGGGCCGTTCGGGGGCGCCCCTTACGAGCAGTACTTC
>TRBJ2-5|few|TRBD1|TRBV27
CASSLSFTGGTETQYF
TGTGCCAGCAGTTTATCATTCACAGGGGGCACAGAGACCCAGTACTTC
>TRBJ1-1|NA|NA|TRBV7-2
CASSLGIRGGNTEAFF
TGTGCCAGCAGCTTAGGAATCCGGGGGGGCAATACTGAAGCTTTCTTT
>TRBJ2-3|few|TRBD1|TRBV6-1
CASKISGTGGSTDTQYF
TGTGCCAGCAAGATTTCCGGGACAGGGGGAAGTACAGATACGCAGTATTTT
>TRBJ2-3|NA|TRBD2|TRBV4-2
CASSQDPLAGGSTDTQYF
TGTGCCAGCAGCCAAGATCCCCTAGCGGGCGGTAGCACAGATACGCAGTATTTT
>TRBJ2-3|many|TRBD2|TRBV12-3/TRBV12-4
CASSPREGTTDTQYF
TGTGCCAGCAGTCCCCGGGAGGGTACGACAGATACGCAGTATTTT
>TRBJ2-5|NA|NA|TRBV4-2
CASSQGAGSGGGETQYF
TGTGCCAGCAGCCAAGGGGCTGGTTCAGGGGGAGGGGAGACCCAGTACTTC
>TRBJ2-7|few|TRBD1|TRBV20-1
CSARSGGENHEQYF
TGCAGTGCTCGGTCAGGGGGCGAAAACCACGAGCAGTACTTC
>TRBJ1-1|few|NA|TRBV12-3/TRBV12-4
CASSFGAGNTEAFF
TGTGCCAGCAGTTTTGGGGCGGGGAACACTGAAGCTTTCTTT